The next 15 T cell receptor beta chains were all read from a single sample in a study of cytomegalovirus exposure and HLA in healthy donors. Only in-frame clones appear in the TCRdb table, and some are missing; sequencing was by immunoSEQ multiplex PCR. Here the sample spans 97,000 or so clones, roughly 87% being singletons. Source material: PBMCs. All receptors come from a man in his late teens or twenties in good health and CMV-seropositive.

A word on this clone: A read error is the likely source, as a far larger clone sits one nucleotide away. The sample carries other DNA sequences with the same CDR3. The chain carries TRBV7-9 and TRBJ2-7, with D possibly TRBD2 on 6 matching bases. Germline V gives CDR1 SEHNR, CDR2 FQNEAQ (reference sequence). The CDR3 length is 16 residues. CDR3 nucleotides: TGTGCCAGCAGCTCACGGGGGACGGTGCTTTCCTACGAGCAATACTTC. Translation gives CASSSRGTVLSYEQYF.

Of note for this clone: Since a far larger clone is one base different, this is likely a read error. The same CDR3 also results from other DNA sequences found in this sample. V gene TRBV4-1 combines with J gene TRBJ2-7; 10 bases fit TRBD2. With 1 base clipped from V and 0 bases from J, the junction kept 0 bases outside the gene matches. The V gene's germline CDR1 is MGHRA and CDR2 YSYEKL. The CDR3 loop spans 15 amino acids. The CDR3 loop is CASSQGLAGSYEQYF. The CDR3 DNA sequence: TGCGCCAGCAGCCAAGGACTAGCGGGCTCCTACGAGCAGTACTTC.

The V gene is TRBV5-1, the J gene TRBJ1-2, with D tentatively TRBD1 (5 bases). The CDR3 length is 16 residues. The germline CDR1 and CDR2 sequences are SGHRS and YFSETQ. V lost 4 bases and J lost 5, with 21 bases in between. CDR3 amino acids: CASSGGEGDGFYGYTF. The CDR3 nucleotides read TGCGCCAGCAGCGGAGGGGAAGGGGACGGATTTTATGGCTACACCTTC.

V is TRBV19 and J is TRBJ1-5, with D possibly matching TRBD1 (5 bases). The CDR3 length is 13 residues. The V and J ends lost 11 bases and 5 bases respectively, with 16 bases between them. The germline V gene has CDR1 LNHDA and CDR2 SQIVND (reference sequence). The DNA of the CDR3 is TGTGCCTCTAGGGGTCAGTTTGATCAGCCCCAGCATTTT. Amino acids: CASRGQFDQPQHF.

The chain joins TRBV5-4 to TRBJ2-1, with 9 nucleotides matching TRBD2. Germline values: CDR1 SGHNT, CDR2 YYREEE (reference sequence). CDR3 length: 14 residues. V dropped 4 bases and J dropped 13; count of bases not matched to a gene: 12. CDR3 nucleotide sequence: TGTGCCAGCAGCCCACTTATTGCGGGAGGGCGACAGTTCTTC. Protein product: CASSPLIAGGRQFF.

The chain joins TRBV10-3 to TRBJ1-6, with a weak D call TRBD1 (6 bases). Trimming cost V 0 bases and J 10 bases, with 13 bases left between them. Germline CDR1 is ENHRY and CDR2 is SYGVKD. This CDR3 comprises 15 residues. The CDR3 loop is CAISESFGGESPLHF. The CDR3 bases are TGTGCCATCAGTGAGTCCTTTGGGGGCGAGTCACCCCTCCACTTT.

V and J are TRBV2 and TRBJ1-1, with a tentative D call TRBD1 (6 bases). The germline V gene has CDR1 SNHLY and CDR2 FYNNEI. The CDR3 is 14 amino acids. Trimming pared 6 bases from V and 6 bases from J, leaving 17 bases between. The CDR3 sequence: CASREQGPLSEAFF. CDR3 nucleotide sequence: TGTGCCAGCAGGGAACAGGGCCCTTTATCTGAAGCTTTCTTT.

This clone came up a few times. The V and J genes are TRBV7-9 and TRBJ1-5, with D maybe TRBD1 (5 bases). This CDR3 spans 13 amino acids. V was shortened by 10 bases and J by 1 base, with 11 bases between the two germline ends. Looked up from germline, CDR1 is SEHNR and CDR2 is FQNEAQ (reference sequence). CDR3 nucleotides: TGTGCCACCCAGGGAGGGAGCAATCAGCCCCAGCATTTT. Residues: CATQGGSNQPQHF.

The rearrangement links TRBV4-3 to TRBJ2-1; D call uncertain. The V end was cut by 0 bases, the J end by 0 bases, with 3 bases between. CDR3 length: 14 residues. CDR1 and CDR2 from the germline V gene are LGHNA and YSLEER. The CDR3 nucleotides are TGCGCCAGCAGCCAAGACAGCTCCTACAATGAGCAGTTCTTC. Amino acids: CASSQDSSYNEQFF.

This chain joins TRBV6-5 and TRBJ1-2; the match to TRBD1 covers 12 bases. After removal of 5 bases from V and 8 bases from J, the junction contained 9 bases not matched to a gene. The CDR3 contains 15 residues. Germline values: CDR1 MNHEY, CDR2 SVGAGI. CDR3 protein: CASSQPGQGARGYTF. DNA of the CDR3: TGTGCCAGCAGTCAACCGGGACAGGGGGCGCGGGGCTACACCTTC.

The chain combines TRBV6-5 with TRBJ1-2; no definite D call. Trimming cost V 0 bases and J 13 bases, with 6 bases left between them. In germline, CDR1 is MNHEY, CDR2 SVGAGI. The CDR3 sequence is 10 residues long. This CDR3 reads CASSYSTRTF. In DNA, the CDR3 is TGTGCCAGCAGTTACTCCACGCGCACCTTC.

This chain links TRBV15 with TRBJ2-1; 8 nucleotides match TRBD2. Losses at the gene ends were 2 bases for V and 4 bases for J; bases not matched to a gene: 4. The CDR3 loop spans 15 amino acids. CDR1 LNHNV and CDR2 YYDKDF come from the germline V gene (reference sequence). The CDR3 region is CATSRRLAGYNEQFF. CDR3 in DNA: TGTGCCACCAGCAGACGTCTAGCGGGTTACAATGAGCAGTTCTTC.

V and J are TRBV28 and TRBJ2-7; tentatively, D is TRBD1 (6 bases). V lost 4 bases to trimming and J lost 6 bases, with 16 bases between them. CDR3 size: 14 residues. Germline CDR1 reads MDHEN; CDR2 reads SYDVKM. CDR3: CASSSHTRRGEQYF. The CDR3 DNA reads TGTGCCAGCAGTTCGCACACCCGCAGGGGCGAGCAGTACTTC.

The rearrangement joins TRBV7-9 to TRBJ2-1, with D possibly being TRBD2 (5 bases). V dropped 5 bases and J dropped 4 bases, with 15 bases sitting between them. Per the germline V gene, CDR1 is SEHNR and CDR2 is FQNEAQ (reference sequence). The CDR3 is 15 residues long. The CDR3 nucleotides are TGTGCCAGCAGCCCGACTAAAGGCCTATACAATGAGCAGTTCTTC. This codes for CASSPTKGLYNEQFF.

The rearrangement uses TRBV7-2 and TRBJ1-1, with 8 bases matching TRBD1. CDR3 length: 19 amino acids. The germline V gene encodes CDR1 SGHTA and CDR2 FQGNSA. V shed 4 bases and J 6 bases; nucleotides not matched to a gene: 22. Here the CDR3 reads CASSWFQGAGVGSRAEAFF. DNA for the CDR3: TGTGCCAGCAGCTGGTTTCAGGGGGCAGGAGTTGGAAGTCGGGCTGAAGCTTTCTTT.